This T cell receptor (beta chain) was recorded in a study of cytomegalovirus exposure and HLA in healthy donors. A multiplex PCR was run with 60 Vbeta primers and 13 Jbeta primers. TCRdb keeps only in-frame clones here, not all; method: immunoSEQ multiplex PCR. The data hold approximately 210,000 clones, with about 80% observed a single time. The CDR3 totals 13 residues. Germline CDR1 is MNHEY and CDR2 is SVGAGI. The junction had 3 bases not matched to a gene; V was cut back by 5 bases and J by 4 bases. This TCR was sampled from a woman aged 45-59 years in good health and CMV-seropositive. The sequenced sample consisted of PBMCs. The chain employs TRBV6-5 and TRBJ1-1, with TRBD1 matching over 8 bases. Written as DNA, the CDR3 is TGTGCCAGCAGTGGACAGGGTATCACTGAAGCTTTCTTT. It yields the protein CASSGQGITEAFF.